This note documents a single T cell receptor beta chain sequence. Its antigen is undetermined. These data come from a study of cytomegalovirus exposure and HLA in healthy donors. Produced via immunoSEQ multiplex PCR; TCRdb's table is partial and in-frame only. This sample carries about 150,000 clones, about 82% of them seen once, and the ten largest clones take about 1.9%. Broader study findings: First-cohort TCR clusters were later found to tend to co-occur in the roughly 120 validation repertoires. Confirmation in vitro established that a few CMV-associated chains were specific for CMV antigens. It was about 180 TCR beta chains that were listed as cytomegalovirus-associated.

The sequence was collected from a human donor in good health. The specimen sequenced was PBMCs.

CDR3 amino acids: CATQRDRFSYNEQFF. The DNA of the CDR3 is TGTGCCACCCAGCGGGATAGGTTCTCCTACAATGAGCAGTTCTTC. The chain employs TRBV2 and TRBJ2-1; 7 nucleotides agree with TRBD2. V gave up 10 bases and J gave up 0 bases; unmatched junction bases: 9. CDR1 is SNHLY, CDR2 FYNNEI, per germline. This CDR3 region has 15 residues.